These T cell receptor beta chains were read from a single sample in a study of identical twins. TCRdb ran MiXCR on the 5' RACE reads and lists one entry per CDR3 protein. This sample yields fewer than 550,000 distinct CDR3 sequences, of which 13% to 15% are seen a single time; more than 0.4% belongs to the top ten. These data were also filed under a second study, of yellow fever vaccine responses in identical twins.

Input material: CD4+ T cells sorted from blood. The receptors shown here come from a woman under 30 in good health. CDR3s include the opening cysteine and the closing phenylalanine or tryptophan. A D gene is named only where the DNA matches it firmly. Expanded clones are given a class, and other clones once, few, many or no size at all.

TRBV20-1	few	14	TRBJ2-1	TRBD1	CSARVTGGYNEQFF	TGCAGTGCTAGGGTCACAGGGGGCTACAATGAGCAGTTCTTC
TRBV7-7	-	15	TRBJ2-6	-	CASSRWLGGANVLTF	TGTGCCAGCAGCCGTTGGTTGGGTGGGGCCAACGTCCTGACTTTC
TRBV7-8	few	18	TRBJ1-5	TRBD1	CASSPFGQGGIGNQPQHF	TGTGCCAGCAGCCCCTTCGGACAGGGGGGTATTGGCAATCAGCCCCAGCATTTT
TRBV20-1	few	12	TRBJ2-1	-	CSGTGLTNEQFF	TGCAGTGGAACGGGACTGACAAATGAGCAGTTCTTC
TRBV20-1	-	13	TRBJ2-7	TRBD1	CSATDRVDYEQYF	TGCAGTGCTACGGACAGGGTTGACTACGAGCAGTACTTC
TRBV2	-	15	TRBJ2-5	-	CASRNSGTGKETQYF	TGTGCCAGCAGGAACTCCGGGACTGGAAAAGAGACCCAGTACTTC
TRBV3-1	-	16	TRBJ2-3	-	CASSQDWGAQSDTQYF	TGTGCCAGCAGCCAAGATTGGGGAGCCCAATCCGATACGCAGTATTTT
TRBV6-5	-	19	TRBJ2-5	TRBD1	CASSYSLPPGQGSGETQYF	TGTGCCAGCAGTTACTCTTTGCCGCCCGGACAGGGGTCCGGAGAGACCCAGTACTTC
TRBV28	many	15	TRBJ2-7	TRBD2	CASFTTSGSPYEQYF	TGTGCCAGCTTTACAACTAGCGGGAGCCCCTACGAGCAGTACTTC
TRBV28	-	17	TRBJ2-2	TRBD2	CASRGTSGGGNTGELFF	TGTGCCAGCAGAGGGACTAGCGGGGGGGGGAACACCGGGGAGCTGTTTTTT
TRBV12-3/TRBV12-4	-	15	TRBJ1-1	-	CASSLAPNAGSEAFF	TGTGCCAGCAGTTTAGCCCCGAACGCAGGGTCTGAAGCTTTCTTT
TRBV3-1	few	14	TRBJ1-2	TRBD1	CASSLRQGFGGYTF	TGTGCCAGCAGCCTACGACAGGGGTTCGGTGGCTACACCTTC
TRBV7-9	few	14	TRBJ1-2	TRBD1	CASSLVQGAGGYTF	TGTGCCAGCAGCTTAGTGCAGGGGGCTGGCGGCTACACCTTC
TRBV5-1	few	15	TRBJ1-2	-	CASSLGPDFNYGYTF	TGCGCCAGCAGCTTGGGTCCTGACTTTAACTATGGCTACACCTTC
TRBV11-2	few	13	TRBJ2-7	TRBD2	CASSLIGGRAEYF	TGTGCCAGCAGCTTAATTGGCGGGAGGGCAGAGTACTTC
TRBV12-3/TRBV12-4	few	15	TRBJ2-5	TRBD2	CASSLWTSGSETQYF	TGTGCCAGCAGTTTATGGACTAGCGGGAGTGAGACCCAGTACTTC
TRBV11-2	few	13	TRBJ2-4	-	CASSPDWLGIQYF	TGTGCCAGCAGCCCGGACTGGTTAGGCATTCAGTACTTC
TRBV7-2	-	17	TRBJ2-2	TRBD2	CASSLIAGASNTGELFF	TGTGCCAGCAGCTTAATAGCGGGGGCCTCTAACACCGGGGAGCTGTTTTTT
TRBV20-1	-	13	TRBJ2-2	TRBD2	CSASWREGGELFF	TGCAGTGCTAGCTGGCGGGAGGGCGGGGAGCTGTTTTTT
TRBV5-5	-	12	TRBJ2-1	-	CASSPSGTEQFF	TGTGCCAGCAGCCCCTCGGGAACTGAGCAGTTCTTC
TRBV10-3	-	15	TRBJ1-1	-	CAISDLGRGEDEAFF	TGTGCCATCAGTGACTTAGGAAGGGGCGAGGATGAAGCTTTCTTT
TRBV6-1	few	14	TRBJ1-1	-	CASSVSGKNTEAFF	TGTGCCAGCAGTGTCAGCGGGAAGAACACTGAAGCTTTCTTT
TRBV15	-	17	TRBJ2-3	-	CATSHRTTQTSTDTQYF	TGTGCCACCAGCCACAGGACTACCCAAACTAGCACAGATACGCAGTATTTT
TRBV6-5	-	11	TRBJ2-1	-	CASSSGLEQFF	TGTGCCAGCAGTTCAGGGCTGGAGCAGTTCTTC
TRBV29-1	-	13	TRBJ2-7	TRBD1	CSATPGQGYEQYF	TGCAGCGCTACTCCGGGACAGGGTTACGAGCAGTACTTC
TRBV20-1	-	15	TRBJ2-1	TRBD2	CSAGGGSSGRNEQFF	TGCAGTGCTGGGGGGGGGTCTAGCGGGAGGAATGAGCAGTTCTTC
TRBV5-5	once	15	TRBJ1-1	-	CASSLFFGLNTEAFF	TGTGCCAGCAGCTTGTTTTTCGGGTTGAACACTGAAGCTTTCTTT
TRBV29-1	-	14	TRBJ2-2	TRBD1	CSALTGLNTGELFF	TGCAGCGCATTGACAGGGCTGAACACCGGGGAGCTGTTTTTT
TRBV12-5	few	17	TRBJ1-3	-	CASGLTPSGDHGNTIYF	TGTGCTAGTGGTTTGACGCCTTCAGGGGATCATGGAAACACCATATATTTT
TRBV6-1	few	16	TRBJ2-1	-	CASRGDSLSSYNEQFF	TGTGCCAGCAGGGGGGACTCCCTGAGCTCCTACAATGAGCAGTTCTTC
TRBV12-3/TRBV12-4	-	13	TRBJ2-1	-	CASGESASNEQFF	TGTGCCAGCGGCGAATCCGCGAGCAATGAGCAGTTCTTC
TRBV6-1	-	16	TRBJ2-1	TRBD2	CASSEAIAGGPGEQFF	TGTGCCAGCAGCGAGGCGATAGCGGGGGGGCCGGGTGAGCAGTTCTTC
TRBV5-1	many	13	TRBJ2-3	-	CASSITTTDTQYF	TGCGCCAGCAGCATAACAACTACAGATACGCAGTATTTT
TRBV3-1	-	18	TRBJ2-7	TRBD1	CTFCSLLNSRDRVYEQYF	TGTACCTTCTGTTCTCTCTTAAATAGTCGGGACAGGGTCTACGAGCAGTACTTC
TRBV7-6	-	15	TRBJ2-3	-	CASSRASTGTDTQYF	TGTGCCAGCAGCCGTGCATCTACAGGCACAGATACGCAGTATTTT
TRBV4-1	many	14	TRBJ2-2	-	CASSQGDRPGELFF	TGCGCCAGCAGCCAAGGTGACAGACCCGGGGAGCTGTTTTTT
TRBV11-2	few	18	TRBJ2-1	TRBD2	CASSSGLADSRGHNEQFF	TGTGCCAGCAGCTCGGGACTAGCGGACTCGCGGGGGCACAATGAGCAGTTCTTC
TRBV11-2	many	15	TRBJ1-5	TRBD1	CASSRTGGYNQPQHF	TGTGCCAGCAGCAGAACAGGGGGCTACAATCAGCCCCAGCATTTT
TRBV11-3	-	12	TRBJ1-6	-	CASSSWDGPLHF	TGTGCCAGCAGCTCCTGGGACGGCCCCCTCCACTTT
TRBV12-3/TRBV12-4	many	16	TRBJ2-5	TRBD2	CASRPGLAGGQETQYF	TGTGCCAGCAGGCCGGGACTAGCGGGAGGTCAAGAGACCCAGTACTTC
TRBV7-9	-	15	TRBJ2-6	TRBD1	CASSRGTAGANVLTF	TGTGCCAGCAGCAGAGGGACAGCTGGGGCCAACGTCCTGACTTTC
TRBV4-1	once	15	TRBJ2-7	-	CASSQEVALSYEQYF	TGCGCCAGCAGCCAAGAGGTGGCACTCTCCTACGAGCAGTACTTC
TRBV5-1	once	16	TRBJ2-4	-	CASGLAGSGFQRIQYF	TGCGCCAGCGGCTTGGCCGGGTCGGGTTTTCAACGAATTCAGTACTTC
TRBV7-9	few	16	TRBJ1-1	-	CASSPRPGHPNTEAFF	TGTGCCAGCAGCCCCCGGCCGGGACATCCGAACACTGAAGCTTTCTTT
TRBV7-2	many	17	TRBJ2-1	TRBD2	CASSSPRGAQTYNEQFF	TGTGCCAGCAGCTCCCCGCGGGGGGCGCAAACCTACAATGAGCAGTTCTTC
TRBV10-3	-	14	TRBJ2-1	TRBD2	CAISVTSVWDEQFF	TGTGCCATCAGTGTTACTAGCGTGTGGGATGAGCAGTTCTTC
TRBV10-3	few	15	TRBJ2-1	TRBD2	CAISPGRAVYNEQFF	TGTGCCATCAGTCCCGGGAGGGCCGTCTACAATGAGCAGTTCTTC
TRBV6-1	-	13	TRBJ2-1	TRBD2	CASLAGGRNEQFF	TGTGCCAGCCTAGCGGGGGGGCGCAATGAGCAGTTCTTC
TRBV12-3/TRBV12-4	many	12	TRBJ1-1	-	CASTLGWTEAFF	TGTGCCAGCACCCTAGGTTGGACTGAAGCTTTCTTT
TRBV12-3/TRBV12-4	few	16	TRBJ2-3	-	CASSFPTSPTQDTQYF	TGTGCCAGCAGTTTCCCTACTAGCCCAACTCAAGATACGCAGTATTTT
TRBV24-1	few	14	TRBJ2-5	-	CATSEGTLRETQYF	TGTGCCACCAGTGAGGGGACACTCCGGGAGACCCAGTACTTC
TRBV6-5	few	14	TRBJ2-2	-	CASSYSWGTGELFF	TGTGCCAGCAGTTACTCGTGGGGCACCGGGGAGCTGTTTTTT
TRBV28	few	11	TRBJ2-1	TRBD1	CASGDRGRQFF	TGTGCCAGCGGAGACAGGGGGCGGCAGTTCTTC
TRBV21-1	-	17	TRBJ2-3	-	CASSKKGTSGGTDTQYF	TGTGCCAGCAGCAAAAAGGGGACTAGCGGGGGCACAGATACGCAGTATTTT
TRBV5-6	few	16	TRBJ1-2	TRBD1	CASSWSRTGLDYGYTF	TGTGCCAGCAGCTGGAGTAGGACAGGCTTAGACTATGGCTACACCTTC
TRBV28	-	14	TRBJ1-6	-	CASSLSGGRSPLHF	TGTGCCAGCAGTTTGTCTGGGGGCCGTTCACCCCTCCACTTT